These T cell receptor beta chains were read from a single sample in a study of T-cell memory formation after mild COVID-19. TCRdb reprocessed the 5' RACE reads with MiXCR, giving one entry per CDR3 protein. The sample includes about 88,000 distinct CDR3 sequences, roughly 25% of them seen just once. The sample comprised PBMCs or a T cell subset sorted from them (not recorded which). The receptors stem from a man aged 18 to 30 who had mild COVID-19 (a few samples of this study predate the infection). Cell type and time point are not known. The CDR3 runs from the conserved cysteine through the conserved F or W. The order of the fields is V gene, D gene, J gene, clone size, CDR3 protein, CDR3 DNA. D genes are given only for firm matches. Only part of the rows carry a size: once, few, many, or a class if the clone is expanded.

>TRBV7-9|TRBD1|TRBJ2-1|few
CASSSYRGNEQFF
TGTGCCAGCAGCTCTTACAGGGGGAATGAGCAGTTCTTC
>TRBV6-1|NA|TRBJ2-7|NA
CASSPTAQGNYEQYF
TGTGCCAGCAGCCCCACCGCCCAGGGGAATTACGAGCAGTACTTC
>TRBV5-5|TRBD1|TRBJ1-5|many
CASSLRGNRGQPQHF
TGTGCCAGCAGCTTGAGGGGGAACAGGGGACAGCCCCAGCATTTT
>TRBV5-1|NA|TRBJ2-7|few
CASSLAYEQYF
TGCGCCAGCAGCTTGGCCTACGAGCAGTACTTC
>TRBV5-6|NA|TRBJ1-2|NA
CASSLYEGIDGYTF
TGTGCCAGCAGCTTGTACGAGGGAATCGATGGCTACACCTTC
>TRBV27|NA|TRBJ1-1|NA
CASSLSLITEAFF
TGTGCCAGCAGTTTATCGTTAATCACTGAAGCTTTCTTT
>TRBV19|NA|TRBJ2-2|few
CASSIFTGELFF
TGTGCCAGTAGTATTTTCACCGGGGAGCTGTTTTTT
>TRBV29-1|NA|TRBJ1-5|few
CSVGEDSNQPQHF
TGCAGCGTTGGAGAGGATAGCAATCAGCCCCAGCATTTT
>TRBV6-2/TRBV6-3|NA|TRBJ2-3|NA
CASRLARVTDTQYF
TGTGCCAGCAGACTAGCACGGGTCACAGATACGCAGTATTTT
>TRBV29-1|NA|TRBJ2-5|few
CSVDGGQKETQYF
TGCAGCGTTGATGGGGGCCAGAAAGAGACCCAGTACTTC
>TRBV4-1|NA|TRBJ1-3|NA
CASSQVGTGNTIYF
TGCGCCAGCAGCCAAGTGGGGACTGGAAACACCATATATTTT
>TRBV5-1|NA|TRBJ1-2|NA
CASSFRTGYGYTF
TGCGCCAGCAGCTTCAGGACGGGCTATGGCTACACCTTC
>TRBV12-3/TRBV12-4|TRBD2|TRBJ2-2|NA
CASSGGLAGRNTGELFF
TGTGCCAGCAGCGGGGGACTAGCGGGGCGAAACACCGGGGAGCTGTTTTTT
>TRBV4-1|NA|TRBJ1-1|NA
CASSQVNKMNTEAFF
TGCGCCAGCAGCCAAGTAAACAAGATGAACACTGAAGCTTTCTTT
>TRBV5-1|TRBD1|TRBJ1-4|NA
CASSQTGEGLNEKLFF
TGCGCCAGCAGCCAGACAGGGGAGGGACTCAATGAAAAACTGTTTTTT
>TRBV4-1|NA|TRBJ2-2|NA
CASSKGEVATGELFF
TGCGCCAGCAGCAAGGGGGAGGTCGCCACCGGGGAGCTGTTTTTT
>TRBV6-5|TRBD2|TRBJ2-1|NA
CASRYVAGPRDEQFF
TGTGCCAGCAGATACGTAGCGGGGCCGCGCGATGAGCAGTTCTTC
>TRBV4-2|TRBD1|TRBJ2-1|few
CASSQDGTGGRSYNEQFF
TGTGCCAGCAGCCAAGACGGGACAGGGGGAAGGTCCTACAATGAGCAGTTCTTC
>TRBV12-3/TRBV12-4|NA|TRBJ2-7|few
CASGRGLDEQYF
TGTGCCAGTGGGAGGGGGCTCGACGAGCAGTACTTC
>TRBV5-6|NA|TRBJ2-1|NA
CASSGGIAYNEQFF
TGTGCCAGCAGCGGAGGGATAGCCTACAATGAGCAGTTCTTC
>TRBV6-2/TRBV6-3|TRBD1|TRBJ2-2|NA
CASSSRGPDTGELFF
TGTGCCAGCAGTTCCAGGGGGCCCGACACCGGGGAGCTGTTTTTT
>TRBV10-3|NA|TRBJ2-5|NA
CAIRGLDTAAYF
TGTGCCATCAGAGGGTTAGACACCGCCGCGTACTTC
>TRBV7-3|NA|TRBJ2-2|few
CASSSLGPGELFF
TGTGCCAGCAGCTCCCTAGGGCCCGGGGAGCTGTTTTTT
>TRBV6-4|NA|TRBJ2-3|few
CASSDGVSPTDTQYF
TGTGCCAGCAGTGATGGTGTTTCCCCCACAGATACGCAGTATTTT
>TRBV7-2|TRBD2|TRBJ2-3|many
CASSLPTSGVITDTQYF
TGTGCCAGCAGCTTGCCGACTAGCGGGGTGATCACAGATACGCAGTATTTT
>TRBV7-2|NA|TRBJ2-3|few
CASSWSRDSGWDTQYF
TGTGCCAGCAGCTGGAGCCGGGACTCCGGGTGGGATACGCAGTATTTT
>TRBV4-3|TRBD1|TRBJ2-1|NA
CASSHAGGYNEQFF
TGCGCCAGCAGCCATGCAGGGGGCTACAATGAGCAGTTCTTC
>TRBV7-2|NA|TRBJ1-5|few
CASSLVDQPQHF
TGTGCCAGCAGCTTAGTTGATCAGCCCCAGCATTTT
>TRBV5-1|NA|TRBJ2-5|NA
CASSARDKRQETQYF
TGCGCCAGCAGCGCCCGGGACAAAAGACAAGAGACCCAGTACTTC
>TRBV7-2|NA|TRBJ2-3|NA
CASSLGGGGPDTQYF
TGTGCCAGCAGCTTAGGAGGGGGGGGCCCAGATACGCAGTATTTT
>TRBV6-5|TRBD2|TRBJ2-3|NA
CASRRGGRDTQYF
TGTGCCAGCAGGCGGGGGGGCCGGGATACGCAGTATTTT
>TRBV5-1|TRBD1|TRBJ2-7|NA
CASQGAYSYEQYF
TGCGCCAGCCAGGGGGCTTACTCCTACGAGCAGTACTTC
>TRBV12-3/TRBV12-4|TRBD2|TRBJ2-3|NA
CASSWTSGASDTQYF
TGTGCCAGCAGTTGGACTAGCGGGGCTTCAGATACGCAGTATTTT
>TRBV6-6|TRBD1|TRBJ2-1|NA
CASSYSDRGGIYNEQFF
TGTGCCAGCAGTTACTCCGACAGGGGGGGCATCTACAATGAGCAGTTCTTC
>TRBV7-6|TRBD1|TRBJ2-3|NA
CASSFSTGSTDTQYF
TGTGCCAGCAGCTTCTCGACAGGGAGCACAGATACGCAGTATTTT
>TRBV29-1|NA|TRBJ2-4|few
CSVEDRWTGPRSENIQYF
TGCAGCGTTGAAGATCGCTGGACGGGCCCAAGGTCGGAAAACATTCAGTACTTC
>TRBV29-1|NA|TRBJ1-2|NA
CSLWGPANYGYTF
TGCAGCTTATGGGGTCCAGCTAACTATGGCTACACCTTC
>TRBV12-3/TRBV12-4|NA|TRBJ1-5|NA
CASSFYISGTRAQEGNQPQHF
TGTGCCAGCAGTTTTTACATCTCTGGCACTAGGGCCCAGGAGGGGAATCAGCCCCAGCATTTT
>TRBV6-2/TRBV6-3|TRBD1|TRBJ2-3|NA
CASSNRGMGTDTQYF
TGTGCCAGCAGTAACAGGGGGATGGGCACAGATACGCAGTATTTT
>TRBV5-1|NA|TRBJ2-2|NA
CASSWFQENTGELFF
TGCGCCAGCAGCTGGTTTCAGGAGAACACCGGGGAGCTGTTTTTT
>TRBV29-1|TRBD2|TRBJ2-1|NA
CSVAGTSGGYYNEQFF
TGCAGCGTTGCGGGGACTAGCGGGGGGTACTACAATGAGCAGTTCTTC
>TRBV7-9|NA|TRBJ1-1|NA
CASSSLRAGADTEAFF
TGTGCCAGCAGTTCCCTCCGGGCAGGGGCGGACACTGAAGCTTTCTTT
>TRBV11-2|TRBD1|TRBJ1-1|NA
CASSLGQGSTEAFF
TGTGCCAGCAGCCTTGGACAGGGATCCACTGAAGCTTTCTTT
>TRBV29-1|NA|TRBJ2-3|NA
CSVLRDTQYF
TGCAGCGTGCTCAGGGATACGCAGTATTTT
>TRBV5-1|NA|TRBJ2-1|many
CASSPRGYSYNEQFF
TGCGCCAGCAGCCCACGGGGATACTCCTACAATGAGCAGTTCTTC
>TRBV4-2|NA|TRBJ2-5|many
CASSQDPSVAETQYF
TGTGCCAGCAGCCAAGATCCTAGCGTAGCAGAGACCCAGTACTTC
>TRBV6-2/TRBV6-3|NA|TRBJ1-4|NA
CASRRTNEKLFF
TGTGCCAGCAGACGAACTAATGAAAAACTGTTTTTT
>TRBV27|NA|TRBJ2-7|NA
CASGRGLAYEQYF
TGTGCCAGCGGCCGAGGGTTGGCCTACGAGCAGTACTTC
>TRBV12-3/TRBV12-4|TRBD1|TRBJ2-2|NA
CASSPRDRGTGELFF
TGTGCCAGCAGCCCTCGGGACAGAGGAACCGGGGAGCTGTTTTTT
>TRBV5-1|TRBD2|TRBJ2-3|NA
CASSTQTSGGDTQYF
TGCGCCAGCAGCACTCAGACTAGCGGGGGGGATACGCAGTATTTT
>TRBV19|NA|TRBJ1-1|few
CATEKESGVLNTEAFF
TGTGCCACTGAGAAGGAGTCCGGGGTTTTGAACACTGAAGCTTTCTTT
>TRBV9|NA|TRBJ1-6|NA
CASSEASGGGTSPLHF
TGTGCCAGCAGCGAGGCAAGCGGGGGAGGAACTTCACCCCTCCACTTT
>TRBV11-1|NA|TRBJ1-1|few
CASSLAGYTEAFF
TGTGCCAGCAGCTTAGCAGGGTATACTGAAGCTTTCTTT
>TRBV29-1|TRBD2|TRBJ2-3|few
CSVVSGTSSTDTQYF
TGCAGCGTTGTCTCCGGGACTAGCTCGACAGATACGCAGTATTTT
>TRBV7-8|NA|TRBJ1-1|NA
CASSLGEGNTEAFF
TGTGCCAGCAGCTTAGGGGAAGGGAACACTGAAGCTTTCTTT